The 32 T cell receptor beta chains reported below all come from one sample, sequenced in a study of control samples from healthy donors and cancer patients. Sequencing used immunoSEQ multiplex PCR; TCRdb keeps in-frame clones, though not all of them. The sample records around 130,000 clones, 85% to 95% being singletons. Source material: blood. The receptors stem from a man under 40 in good health.

The sample holds one count of this clone. Here the CDR3 reads CASRHRGARTGELFF. CDR3 sequence (DNA): TGTGCCAGCAGACACCGTGGGGCCCGAACCGGGGAGCTGTTTTTT. This chain links TRBV5-6 with TRBJ2-2, with D possibly being TRBD1 (5 bases). From germline, CDR1 is SGHDT and CDR2 YYEEEE. The CDR3 length is 15 residues. V lost 5 bases and J lost 5, with 16 bases in between.

V gene TRBV6-4 combines with J gene TRBJ2-1; D is possibly TRBD1 (6 bases). The V and J ends lost 0 bases and 8 bases respectively, with 14 bases between them. Germline V lookup: CDR1 MRHNA, CDR2 SNTAGT. CDR3 size: 15 residues. CDR3 sequence (DNA): TGTGCCAGCAGTGACTCCTTGGCAGGGGTTGATGAGCAGTTCTTC. Protein product: CASSDSLAGVDEQFF.

This clone was counted only a few times. This chain joins TRBV7-3 and TRBJ2-2; D unresolved. Germline CDR1 SGHTA, CDR2 FQGTGA. The V and J ends lost 8 bases and 4 bases respectively, with 11 bases between them. The CDR3 extends over 13 amino acids. CDR3 amino acids: CASGPSGTGELFF. DNA for the CDR3: TGTGCCAGCGGACCTAGTGGCACCGGGGAGCTGTTTTTT.

This clone was seen once. This rearrangement joins TRBV5-8 to TRBJ1-1; perhaps TRBD1 as D (5 bases). V lost 4 bases, J lost 4 bases, and 11 bases lay in between. CDR1 and CDR2 (germline): SGHTS, YDEGEE. This CDR3 is 13 amino acids long. Here the CDR3 DNA reads TGTGCCAGCAGCGGGGCTGTGAGCACTGAAGCTTTCTTT. It translates to CASSGAVSTEAFF. Together with reference TRBV5-8 and TRBJ1-1, the CDR3 gives the full variable domain: EAGVTQSPTHLIKTRGQQATLRCSPISGHTSVYWYQQALGLGLQFLLWYDEGEERNRGNFPPRFSGRQFPNYSSELNVNALELEDSALYLCASSGAVSTEAFFGQGTRLTVV.

The gene calls are TRBV2 and TRBJ1-4; 9 bases match TRBD1. CDR1 is SNHLY, CDR2 FYNNEI, per germline. The junction had 8 bases not matched to a gene; V was cut back by 10 bases and J by 8 bases. The CDR3 is 13 amino acids. The CDR3 DNA reads TGTGCCACAACCGGGACAGGGACGGAAAAACTGTTTTTT. Protein product: CATTGTGTEKLFF.

The chain joins TRBV18 to TRBJ2-5; D gene uncertain. This CDR3 spans 13 amino acids. The V end lost 2 bases, the J end lost 1 base, and 5 bases lay between the germline ends. Germline CDR1 and CDR2: KGHSH and LQKENI. This CDR3 reads CASSPNSQETQYF. As DNA, the CDR3 is TGTGCCAGCTCACCAAACAGCCAAGAGACCCAGTACTTC.

The chain joins TRBV18 to TRBJ1-4; no clear D gene. This CDR3 is 13 amino acids long. The germline V and J ends were trimmed by 1 base and 5 bases, with 5 bases remaining between them. The germline CDR1 and CDR2 sequences are KGHSH and LQKENI. CDR3 nucleotides: TGTGCCAGCTCACCACGGTCCAATGAAAAACTGTTTTTT. Residues: CASSPRSNEKLFF. Filled out from reference TRBV18 and TRBJ1-4, the complete variable domain reads NAGVMQNPRHLVRRRGQEARLRCSPMKGHSHVYWYRQLPEEGLKFMVYLQKENIIDESGMPKERFSAEFPKEGPSILRIQQVVRGDSAAYFCASSPRSNEKLFFGSGTQLSVL.

For this clone: The sample contains more than one DNA sequence encoding this CDR3. The chain combines TRBV19 with TRBJ2-7, with D possibly TRBD1 on 5 matching bases. The CDR3 has 13 amino acids. V was trimmed by 3 bases and J by 3 bases, leaving 9 bases between them. Per the germline V gene, CDR1 is LNHDA and CDR2 is SQIVND (reference sequence). The CDR3 loop reads CASSMLGVYEQYF. The CDR3 region has the DNA TGTGCCAGTAGTATGTTAGGGGTCTACGAGCAGTACTTC.

As DNA, the CDR3 is TGTGCCAGTAGTTCAGGGACAGACGAGCAGTACTTC. Translating it yields CASSSGTDEQYF. The chain is built from TRBV19 and TRBJ2-7; 7 bases are a match to TRBD1. Per the germline V gene, CDR1 is LNHDA and CDR2 is SQIVND (reference sequence). Unmatched junction bases numbered 3, after V lost 5 bases and J lost 5 bases. This CDR3 spans 12 amino acids.

In DNA form, the CDR3 reads TGCAGCGTTGAAGGCCGGGGGGACTACAATGAGCAGTTCTTC. It codes for CSVEGRGDYNEQFF. The chain has TRBV29-1 and TRBJ2-1; 7 bases line up with TRBD2. CDR1 SQVTM and CDR2 ANQGSEA come from the germline V gene. The CDR3 has 14 residues. V lost 1 base, J lost 3 bases, and 3 bases stayed unmatched.

This sequence joins TRBV11-2 and TRBJ2-3; D possibly corresponds to TRBD2 (5 bases). Germline assignment: CDR1 SGHAT and CDR2 FQNNGV. CDR3 length equals 17 residues. The ends were cut back, 5 bases at V and 3 bases at J, with 21 bases in the middle. The CDR3, as DNA: TGTGCCAGCAGCCGAATTAGAGGGCGCGGTAGGACAGATACGCAGTATTTT. It is translated as CASSRIRGRGRTDTQYF.

This clone came up once. V gene TRBV28 combines with J gene TRBJ2-7; TRBD1 matches at 8 bases. Germline lookup yields CDR1 MDHEN and CDR2 SYDVKM. This CDR3 is built from 14 residues. V lost 6 bases and J lost 5; bases outside the gene matches: 9. The CDR3 coding sequence is TGTGCCAGCAGCAACCAGGGGGCATTAGACGAGCAGTACTTC. Translation: CASSNQGALDEQYF.

This chain joins TRBV6-1 and TRBJ1-1, with 10 positions matching TRBD1. The CDR3 has 15 amino acids. The ends lost 2 bases at V and 6 bases at J; junction bases unmatched: 6. Germline CDR1 is MNHNS and CDR2 is SASEGT. The CDR3 loop is CASSERGQGIPEAFF. The CDR3, as DNA: TGTGCCAGCAGTGAAAGGGGACAGGGGATACCTGAAGCTTTCTTT.

The rearrangement uses TRBV9 and TRBJ1-6; possible D gene TRBD1, 5 bases. The CDR3 length is 12 residues. Germline assignment: CDR1 SGDLS and CDR2 YYNGEE. Trimming pared 5 bases from V and 6 bases from J, leaving 6 bases between. Written as DNA, the CDR3 is TGTGCCAGCAGGGGGGGTAATTCACCCCTCCACTTT. Translation gives CASRGGNSPLHF.

This chain joins TRBV12-5 and TRBJ1-1; no firm D call. The CDR3 is 12 residues long. Germline lookup yields CDR1 LGHNT and CDR2 FRNRAP. V shed 6 bases and J shed 1 base, with 6 bases lying between them. CDR3 coding DNA: TGTGCTAGTGGGCGATCGAACACTGAAGCTTTCTTT. The encoded protein is CASGRSNTEAFF. Together with reference TRBV12-5 and TRBJ1-1, the CDR3 gives the full variable domain: DARVTQTPRHKVTEMGQEVTMRCQPILGHNTVFWYRQTMMQGLELLAYFRNRAPLDDSGMPKDRFSAEMPDATLATLKIQPSEPRDSAVYFCASGRSNTEAFFGQGTRLTVV.

The chain is built from TRBV19 and TRBJ2-7, with a possible D match to TRBD2 (6 bases). This CDR3 region has 12 residues. Germline assignment: CDR1 LNHDA and CDR2 SQIVND (reference sequence). Trimming left V 5 bases short and J 2 bases short, with 7 bases between. The CDR3 here is CASSGGAYEQYF. The CDR3 DNA reads as TGTGCCAGTAGTGGAGGGGCCTACGAGCAGTACTTC.

The V and J genes are TRBV5-4 and TRBJ2-2; weak D call: TRBD2 (6 bases). Trimming shortened V by 4 bases and J by 3 bases, and 25 bases separated the two germline ends. Germline V gene lookup returns CDR1 SGHNT and CDR2 YYREEE (reference sequence). The CDR3 length is 19 residues. CDR3 nucleotides: TGTGCCAGCAGCCCCTCGCGGGGTATGGCGGCCATATACACCGGGGAGCTGTTTTTT. This translates into CASSPSRGMAAIYTGELFF.

V and J are TRBV9 and TRBJ1-1; unclear D gene. Trimming shortened V by 3 bases and J by 2 bases, and 11 bases separated the two germline ends. Looked up from germline, CDR1 is SGDLS and CDR2 is YYNGEE. This CDR3 has 14 amino acids. CDR3 region: CASSALGVNTEAFF. CDR3 coding DNA: TGTGCCAGCAGCGCCTTGGGAGTTAACACTGAAGCTTTCTTT. Based on the CDR3 plus reference TRBV9 and TRBJ1-1, the full variable domain is DSGVTQTPKHLITATGQRVTLRCSPRSGDLSVYWYQQSLDQGLQFLIQYYNGEERAKGNILERFSAQQFPDLHSELNLSSLELGDSALYFCASSALGVNTEAFFGQGTRLTVV.

V and J are TRBV7-2 and TRBJ2-1, with TRBD1 matching 9 bases. V shed 4 bases, J shed 7 bases, and the junction held 5 bases outside the gene matches. The CDR3 consists of 14 residues. Germline V lookup: CDR1 SGHTA, CDR2 FQGNSA. DNA of the CDR3: TGTGCCAGCAGCTCTGGGACAGGGACGAATGAGCAGTTCTTC. The encoded protein is CASSSGTGTNEQFF.

CDR3 residues: CASIAWLSVGGYNEQFF. For the CDR3, the DNA is TGTGCCAGCATAGCGTGGTTGTCTGTTGGGGGCTACAATGAGCAGTTCTTC. The J gene is TRBJ2-1, the V gene TRBV27; D tentatively reads TRBD1 or TRBD2 (5 bases each). Looked up from germline, CDR1 is MNHEY and CDR2 is SMNVEV (reference sequence). Trimming removed 7 bases at V and 3 bases at J, with 22 bases between. CDR3 length: 17 residues.

The V and J genes are TRBV9 and TRBJ1-1, with unresolved D. Germline CDR1 reads SGDLS; CDR2 reads YYNGEE. V gave up 3 bases and J gave up 3 bases, with 15 bases separating them. The CDR3 contains 15 residues. The CDR3 nucleotides read TGTGCCAGCAGCGCTCTAGGCCTCGGGGACACTGAAGCTTTCTTT. Translation: CASSALGLGDTEAFF.

The chain links TRBV27 to TRBJ2-2; D might be TRBD1 (6 bases). CDR1 and CDR2 from the germline V gene are MNHEY and SMNVEV (reference sequence). With 2 bases removed from V and 4 bases from J, the gap between germline ends came to 8 bases. CDR3 length: 14 amino acids. The CDR3 DNA sequence: TGTGCCAGCAGTTTAGGCAGGGGCACCGGGGAGCTGTTTTTT. Translated: CASSLGRGTGELFF.

This chain links TRBV5-4 with TRBJ2-7, with D perhaps assigned TRBD1 or TRBD2 (5 bases each). This CDR3 has 14 amino acids. Per germline, CDR1 SGHNT and CDR2 YYREEE (reference sequence). V was clipped by 3 bases and J by 6 bases, with 16 bases between them. CDR3 in DNA: TGTGCCAGCAGCTCGATCCGGGACGGACTCGAGCAGTACTTC. This codes for CASSSIRDGLEQYF.

J is TRBJ1-2 and V is TRBV29-1; perhaps TRBD1 as D (5 bases). The CDR3 sequence is 15 residues long. Per the germline V gene, CDR1 is SQVTM and CDR2 is ANQGSEA. V was pared by 1 base and J by 5 bases, with 17 bases between. The CDR3 loop reads CSVEGAGAEGYGYTF. Written as DNA, the CDR3 is TGCAGCGTTGAAGGTGCCGGGGCGGAAGGGTATGGCTACACCTTC. The variable domain in full, with the rest retrieved from reference TRBV29-1 and TRBJ1-2, is SAVISQKPSRDICQRGTSLTIQCQVDSQVTMMFWYRQQPGQSLTLIATANQGSEATYESGFVIDKFPISRPNLTFSTLTVSNMSPEDSSIYLCSVEGAGAEGYGYTFGSGTRLTVV.

This sequence joins TRBV27 and TRBJ1-5; 9 positions match TRBD1. After removal of 6 bases from V and 2 bases from J, the junction contained 8 bases not matched to a gene. Germline lookup yields CDR1 MNHEY and CDR2 SMNVEV (reference sequence). There are 16 residues in the CDR3. The CDR3 sequence is CASRQTGGWGNQPQHF. The CDR3 nucleotides read TGTGCCAGCAGGCAAACAGGGGGCTGGGGCAATCAGCCCCAGCATTTT.

The chain links TRBV7-2 to TRBJ1-1; TRBD1 matches at 7 bases. The CDR3 length is 15 residues. CDR1 is SGHTA, CDR2 FQGNSA, per germline. Trimming at V came to 6 bases and at J to 1 base, leaving 8 bases not matched to a gene. The CDR3 here is CASREGTARNTEAFF. For the CDR3, the DNA is TGTGCCAGCAGGGAGGGGACAGCTAGGAACACTGAAGCTTTCTTT.

The chain combines TRBV9 with TRBJ1-1; 7 nucleotides align to TRBD1. There are 16 residues in the CDR3. The germline V gene has CDR1 SGDLS and CDR2 YYNGEE. The trim removed 3 bases at V and 1 base at J, leaving 9 bases unmatched. The CDR3 region is CASSGNDRVWNTEAFF. CDR3 bases: TGTGCCAGCAGCGGTAATGACAGGGTTTGGAACACTGAAGCTTTCTTT. Using reference TRBV9 and TRBJ1-1 for the parts outside the CDR3, the full variable domain is DSGVTQTPKHLITATGQRVTLRCSPRSGDLSVYWYQQSLDQGLQFLIQYYNGEERAKGNILERFSAQQFPDLHSELNLSSLELGDSALYFCASSGNDRVWNTEAFFGQGTRLTVV.

The genes are TRBV11-3 and TRBJ2-1; D gene ambiguous. CDR3 length: 13 amino acids. Trimming took 5 bases from V and 5 from J, leaving 10 bases between them. Germline-derived CDR1 and CDR2 are SGHNT and YENEEA. The CDR3: CASSLTRNNEQFF. CDR3 nucleotides: TGTGCCAGCAGCCTGACAAGGAACAATGAGCAGTTCTTC.

In this sample, this clone turned up once. The V call is TRBV6-5, the J call TRBJ1-6; D remains unclear. The germline V gene encodes CDR1 MNHEY and CDR2 SVGAGI. CDR3 length: 14 residues. Trimming removed 6 bases from V and 7 bases from J, with 13 bases in between. The CDR3 reads CASRPDLSNSPLHF. The CDR3 DNA reads TGTGCCAGCAGACCCGACCTGTCAAATTCACCCCTCCACTTT.

The CDR3 DNA reads TGTGCCAGCAGCTTGGCAGAGGGAGGAGGAAACACCATATATTTT. This sequence encodes CASSLAEGGGNTIYF. V usage is TRBV5-6 and J usage is TRBJ1-3; D is unresolved. V was pared by 0 bases and J by 4 bases, with 11 bases between. This CDR3 spans 15 amino acids. CDR1 and CDR2 from the germline V gene are SGHDT and YYEEEE.

V gene TRBV11-2 combines with J gene TRBJ2-1, with D perhaps matching TRBD2 (5 bases). Germline V gene lookup returns CDR1 SGHAT and CDR2 FQNNGV. V lost 4 bases, J lost 3 bases, and 13 bases lay in between. CDR3 length: 15 residues. The CDR3 DNA follows: TGTGCCAGCAGCTCCCTACGAGGGAGCTACAATGAGCAGTTCTTC. Encoded protein: CASSSLRGSYNEQFF.

The CDR3 coding sequence is TGTGCCAGCAGCCAGGGGACCGGGGAGCTGTTTTTT. It yields the protein CASSQGTGELFF. This chain uses TRBV18 with TRBJ2-2, with D possibly matching TRBD1 (6 bases). The CDR3 is 12 amino acids. CDR1 is KGHSH and CDR2 is LQKENI in the germline V gene. Trimming left V 8 bases short and J 5 bases short, with 9 bases between.